This entry lists 6 T cell receptor beta chains sequenced from one sample in a study of blood T cells in healthy people across ages. Primed by a sample-barcoded 5' primer and a J-beta primer mix, a second PCR proceeded for about 6 to 12 cycles. TCRdb called the 5' RACE reads again in MiXCR, with one record for every CDR3 protein. Among 600,000 to 800,000 distinct CDR3 sequences listed, 40% to 65% were seen once. Sequenced material: blood. The source of these receptors is a woman older than 75 in good health.

This clonotype was found a few times. The chain is built from TRBV20-1 and TRBJ2-7; 14 nucleotides agree with TRBD2. The ends lost 6 bases at V and 4 bases at J; junction bases unmatched: 14. Germline CDR1 is DFQATT and CDR2 is SNEGSKA (reference sequence). The CDR3 totals 17 residues. Here the CDR3 reads CSADRGTSGSPGYEQYF. CDR3 coding DNA: TGCAGTGCCGACCGGGGGACTAGCGGGAGTCCAGGGTACGAGCAGTACTTC.

In the case of this clonotype: A much larger clone sits a single nucleotide away, making a read error possible. This chain uses TRBV5-1 with TRBJ2-5, with TRBD1 matching 10 bases. The length of the CDR3 is 14 residues. Per germline, CDR1 SGHRS and CDR2 YFSETQ. The CDR3 DNA sequence: TGCGCCAGCAGCTGGACAGGGGGGAACTACGAGCAGCACTTC. Translated: CASSWTGGNYEQHF.

This clonotype was found a few times. Germline and junction disagree at one end, which may indicate a read error. This chain links TRBV5-6 with TRBJ2-1; D unclear. From germline, CDR1 is SGHDT and CDR2 YYEEEE. The CDR3 runs to 16 residues. CDR3 amino acids: CASSPVRPTPYNERFF. CDR3 sequence (DNA): TGTGCCAGCAGCCCCGTAAGGCCCACCCCGTACAATGAGCGGTTCTTC. Supplemented by reference TRBV5-6 and TRBJ2-1, the full variable domain reads DAGVTQSPTHLIKTRGQQVTLRCSPKSGHDTVSWYQQALGQGPQFIFQYYEEEERQRGNFPDRFSGHQFPNYSSELNVNALLLGDSALYLCASSPVRPTPYNERFFGPGTRLTVL.

This clonotype was picked up a small number of times. This clone may be a read error of a much larger clone one base away. The chain joins TRBV7-2 to TRBJ2-7; D is uncertain. V was pared by 5 bases and J by 4 bases, with 12 bases between. The CDR3 runs to 13 residues. Germline-derived CDR1 and CDR2 are SGHTA and FQGNSA. CDR3 sequence: CASSVGVRYEQYF. The CDR3 nucleotides are TGTGCCAGCAGCGTAGGTGTGAGGTACGAGCAGTACTTC.

This clonotype was seen repeatedly, ten times or more. The CDR3 sequence: CASSLAPGLSKTQYF. In nucleotides, the CDR3 is TGTGCCAGCAGCTTGGCGCCGGGACTGTCGAAGACCCAGTACTTC. The J gene is TRBJ2-5, the V gene TRBV5-6; maybe TRBD2 (6 bases). The CDR3 length is 15 residues. V shed 0 bases and J shed 6 bases, with 15 bases lying between them. Germline V gene sequence: CDR1 SGHDT, CDR2 YYEEEE.

The chain joins TRBV11-1 to TRBJ2-1; TRBD2 matches 10 bases. J gave up 4 bases and V 3 bases, and 9 bases lay outside the gene matches. Germline V gives CDR1 SGHAT, CDR2 FQDESV (reference sequence). The CDR3 spans 17 residues. CDR3 sequence: CASSLSASGSSYNEQFF. As DNA, the CDR3 is TGTGCCAGCAGCTTGTCAGCTAGCGGGAGTTCTTACAATGAGCAGTTCTTC.